This T cell receptor beta chain comes out of a study of control samples from healthy donors and cancer patients. Germline lookup yields CDR1 LGHDT and CDR2 YNNKEL (reference sequence). Trimming took 5 bases from V and 8 from J, leaving 10 bases between them. CDR3 length: 13 residues. Profiling relied on immunoSEQ multiplex PCR, and the TCRdb table lists in-frame clones only, not all of them. The repertoire holds over 75,000 clones, around 81% seen once, with roughly 18% in the top ten. V is TRBV3-1 (or the pseudogene TRBV3-2) and J is TRBJ1-6; D is undetermined. The sample consisted of blood. The TCR comes from a man aged 25 to 40 in good health. In nucleotides, the CDR3 is TGTGCCAGCAGCTCACATAGGGATTCACCCCTCCACTTT. This codes for CASSSHRDSPLHF.